The present entry profiles one T cell receptor beta chain with its context. Unmatched junction bases numbered 10, after V lost 6 bases and J lost 7 bases. The CDR3 has 14 amino acids. The V gene's germline CDR1 is MNHNY and CDR2 SVGAGI (reference sequence). These data come from a study of blood T cell repertoires in COVID-19. Overall study context: The samples span acute and convalescent COVID-19 from the United States, Italy and Spain.

The protocol was immunoSEQ multiplex PCR, while the TCRdb copy is restricted to in-frame clones and leaves out a portion. The table has 250,000 or so clones, about 83% seen once. This TCR came from a woman in her thirties or forties who had recovered from COVID-19. Sequencing was done on a sample of peripheral blood. The chain links TRBV6-6 to TRBJ2-7; 9 positions agree with TRBD2. CDR3 sequence (DNA): TGTGCCAGCAGCCCAGCGGGGGGCCCTGGGGAGCAGTACTTC. The encoded protein is CASSPAGGPGEQYF.